This T cell receptor beta chain derives from a study of post-analysis software for immune sequencing data. There are a few counts of this clonotype. Its target is not known. Whole-study results and caveats: Among about 5 TRBV segments more frequent in patients than controls were TRBV5-6, TRBV5-1 and TRBV20-1.

Libraries were made from TCR beta cDNA, and they carried unique molecular identifiers. TCRdb reanalysed the PCR reads using MiXCR and keeps one entry per CDR3 protein. This sample has 650,000 to 900,000 distinct CDR3 sequences, with roughly 50% found just once. The CDR3 covers 17 residues. The germline V and J ends were trimmed by 0 bases and 4 bases, with 14 bases remaining between them. Germline loops: CDR1 SGHRS, CDR2 YFSETQ. The sequence derives from a girl between 5 and 17 years old with multiple sclerosis. Material for sequencing was blood. This rearrangement joins TRBV5-1 to TRBJ2-6; D is ambiguous. CDR3 in DNA: TGCGCCAGCAGCTTGGAGGGTCTCAGTACCGGGGCCAACGTCCTGACTTTC. Its translation is CASSLEGLSTGANVLTF.